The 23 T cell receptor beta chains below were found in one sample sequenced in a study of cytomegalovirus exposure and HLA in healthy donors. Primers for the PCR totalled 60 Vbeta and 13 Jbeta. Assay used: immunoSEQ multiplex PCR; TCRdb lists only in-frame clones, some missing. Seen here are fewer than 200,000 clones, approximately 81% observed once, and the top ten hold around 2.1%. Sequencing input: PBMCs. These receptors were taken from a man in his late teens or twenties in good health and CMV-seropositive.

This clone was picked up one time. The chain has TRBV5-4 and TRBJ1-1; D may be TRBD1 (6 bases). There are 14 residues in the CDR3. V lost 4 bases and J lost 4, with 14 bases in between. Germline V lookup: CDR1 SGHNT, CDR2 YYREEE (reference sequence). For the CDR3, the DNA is TGTGCCAGCAGCCTAGGACAGCAGACCACTGAAGCTTTCTTT. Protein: CASSLGQQTTEAFF.

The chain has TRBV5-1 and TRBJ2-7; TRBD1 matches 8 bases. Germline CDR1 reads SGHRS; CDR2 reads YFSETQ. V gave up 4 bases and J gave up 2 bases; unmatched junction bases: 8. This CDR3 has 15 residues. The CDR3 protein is CASSLNQGATYEQYF. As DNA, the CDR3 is TGCGCCAGCAGCCTCAACCAGGGGGCCACCTACGAGCAGTACTTC.

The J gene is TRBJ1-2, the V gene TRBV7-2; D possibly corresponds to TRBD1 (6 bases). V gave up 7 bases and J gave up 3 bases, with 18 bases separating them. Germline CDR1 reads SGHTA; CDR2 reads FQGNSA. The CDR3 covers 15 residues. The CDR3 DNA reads TGTGCCAGCACCACAGGGACACAGAGGGACTATGGCTACACCTTC. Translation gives CASTTGTQRDYGYTF.

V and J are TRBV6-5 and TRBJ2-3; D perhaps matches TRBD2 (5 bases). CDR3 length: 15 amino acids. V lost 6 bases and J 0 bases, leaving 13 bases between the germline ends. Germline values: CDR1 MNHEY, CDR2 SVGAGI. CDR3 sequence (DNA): TGTGCCAGCAGAATTTGGACTGACAGCACAGATACGCAGTATTTT. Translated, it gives CASRIWTDSTDTQYF.

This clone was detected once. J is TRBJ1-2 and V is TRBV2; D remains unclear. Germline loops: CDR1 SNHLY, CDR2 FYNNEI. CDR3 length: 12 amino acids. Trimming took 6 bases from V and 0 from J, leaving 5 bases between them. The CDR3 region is CASRRANYGYTF. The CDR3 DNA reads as TGTGCCAGCAGGAGAGCTAACTATGGCTACACCTTC.

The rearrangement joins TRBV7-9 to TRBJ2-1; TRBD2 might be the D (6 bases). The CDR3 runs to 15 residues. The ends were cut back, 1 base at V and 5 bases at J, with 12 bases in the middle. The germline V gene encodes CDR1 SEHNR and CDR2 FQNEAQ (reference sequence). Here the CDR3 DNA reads TGTGCCAGCAGCTTAGGGGGAGGTAGGGACAATGAGCAGTTCTTC. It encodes CASSLGGGRDNEQFF.

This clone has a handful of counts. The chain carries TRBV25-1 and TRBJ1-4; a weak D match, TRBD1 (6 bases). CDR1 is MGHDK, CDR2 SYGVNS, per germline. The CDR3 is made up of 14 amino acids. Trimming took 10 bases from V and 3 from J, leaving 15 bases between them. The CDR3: CATKGGASNEKLFF. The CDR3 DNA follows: TGTGCCACTAAGGGGGGGGCATCTAATGAAAAACTGTTTTTT.

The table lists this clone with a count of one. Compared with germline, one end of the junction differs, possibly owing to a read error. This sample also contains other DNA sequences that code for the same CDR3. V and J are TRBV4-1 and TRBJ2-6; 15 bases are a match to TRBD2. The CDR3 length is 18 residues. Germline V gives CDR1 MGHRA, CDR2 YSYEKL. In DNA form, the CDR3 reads TGCGCCAGCAGCCAACTGGGACTAGCGGGGGGAGCAGGCAACGGCCTGACTTTC. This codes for CASSQLGLAGGAGNGLTF.

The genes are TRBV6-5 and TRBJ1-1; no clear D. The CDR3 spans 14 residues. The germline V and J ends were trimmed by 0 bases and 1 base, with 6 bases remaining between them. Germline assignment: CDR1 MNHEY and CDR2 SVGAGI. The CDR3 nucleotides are TGTGCCAGCAGTTACTCGAGTGAGAACACTGAAGCTTTCTTT. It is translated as CASSYSSENTEAFF.

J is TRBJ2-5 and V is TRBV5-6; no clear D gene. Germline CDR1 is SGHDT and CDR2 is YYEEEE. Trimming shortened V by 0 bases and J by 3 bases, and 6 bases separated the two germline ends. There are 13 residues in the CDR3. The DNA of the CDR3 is TGTGCCAGCAGCTTGGATACAGAAGAGACCCAGTACTTC. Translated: CASSLDTEETQYF. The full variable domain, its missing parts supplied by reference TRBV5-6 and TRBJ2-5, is DAGVTQSPTHLIKTRGQQVTLRCSPKSGHDTVSWYQQALGQGPQFIFQYYEEEERQRGNFPDRFSGHQFPNYSSELNVNALLLGDSALYLCASSLDTEETQYFGPGTRLLVL.

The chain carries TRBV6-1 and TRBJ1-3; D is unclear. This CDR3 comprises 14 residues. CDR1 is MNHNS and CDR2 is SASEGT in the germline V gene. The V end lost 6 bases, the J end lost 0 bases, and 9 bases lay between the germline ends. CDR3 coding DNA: TGTGCCAGCAGCAGCGCGGGCTCTGGAAACACCATATATTTT. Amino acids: CASSSAGSGNTIYF.

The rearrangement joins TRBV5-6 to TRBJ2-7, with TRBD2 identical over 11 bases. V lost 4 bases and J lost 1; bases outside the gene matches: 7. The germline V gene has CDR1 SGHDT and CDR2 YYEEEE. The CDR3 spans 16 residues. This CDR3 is CASSQFLAGGSYEQYF. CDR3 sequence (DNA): TGTGCCAGCAGCCAATTTCTAGCGGGGGGTTCCTACGAGCAGTACTTC.

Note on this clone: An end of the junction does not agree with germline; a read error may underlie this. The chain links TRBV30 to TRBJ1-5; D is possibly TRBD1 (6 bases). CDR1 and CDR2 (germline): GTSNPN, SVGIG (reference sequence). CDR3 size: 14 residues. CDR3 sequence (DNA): TGTGCCTGGAGTGTAGGGGGTTTCAATCAGCCCCGGCATTTT. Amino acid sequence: CAWSVGGFNQPRHF.

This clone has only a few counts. This CDR3 is CASSPDRVESDTQYF. The CDR3 nucleotides are TGTGCCAGCAGCCCTGACAGGGTTGAGTCGGATACGCAGTATTTT. The gene calls are TRBV7-2 and TRBJ2-3; 7 nucleotides line up with TRBD1. The germline CDR1 and CDR2 sequences are SGHTA and FQGNSA. This CDR3 spans 15 amino acids. With V trimmed by 5 bases and J by 6 bases, 11 bases remained unmatched.

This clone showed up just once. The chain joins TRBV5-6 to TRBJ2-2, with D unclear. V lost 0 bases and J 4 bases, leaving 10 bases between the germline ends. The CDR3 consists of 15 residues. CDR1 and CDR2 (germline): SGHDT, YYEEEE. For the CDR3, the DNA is TGTGCCAGCAGCTTGGGAGGTATGGGCACCGGGGAGCTGTTTTTT. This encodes CASSLGGMGTGELFF.

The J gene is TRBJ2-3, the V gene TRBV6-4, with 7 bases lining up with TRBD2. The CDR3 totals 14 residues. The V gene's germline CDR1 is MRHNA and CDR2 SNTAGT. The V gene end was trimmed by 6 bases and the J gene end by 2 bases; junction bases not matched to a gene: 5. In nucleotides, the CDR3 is TGTGCCAGCAGACCTAGCGGCGACACAGATACGCAGTATTTT. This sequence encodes CASRPSGDTDTQYF.

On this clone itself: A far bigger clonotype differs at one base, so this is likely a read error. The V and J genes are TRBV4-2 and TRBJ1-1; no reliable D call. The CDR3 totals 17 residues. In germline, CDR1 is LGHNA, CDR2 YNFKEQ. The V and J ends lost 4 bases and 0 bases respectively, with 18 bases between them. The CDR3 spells CASSREVLTDMNTEAFF. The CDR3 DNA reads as TGTGCCAGCAGCCGAGAGGTTCTGACCGACATGAACACTGAAGCTTTCTTT.

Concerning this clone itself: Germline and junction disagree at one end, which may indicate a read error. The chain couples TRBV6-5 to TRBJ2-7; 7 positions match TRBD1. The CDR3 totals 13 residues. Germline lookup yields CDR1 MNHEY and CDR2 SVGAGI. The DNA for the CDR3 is TGTGCCAGCAGTTACGCCCCCGGGCCGGGACAGTATTTC. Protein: CASSYAPGPGQYF.

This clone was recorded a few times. In nucleotides, the CDR3 is TGTGCCAGCAGCGTTACTAGCGGGGGCTACAATGAGCAGTTCTTC. Translation: CASSVTSGGYNEQFF. The V gene is TRBV6-4, the J gene TRBJ2-1, with 11 positions matching TRBD2. The trim removed 6 bases at V and 3 bases at J, leaving 4 bases unmatched. Germline V CDR1 and CDR2: MRHNA, SNTAGT. The CDR3 runs 15 residues.

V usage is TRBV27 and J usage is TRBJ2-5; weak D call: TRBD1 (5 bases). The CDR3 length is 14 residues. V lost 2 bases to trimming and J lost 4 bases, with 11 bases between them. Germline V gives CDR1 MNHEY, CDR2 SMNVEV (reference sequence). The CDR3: CASSLRAGRETQYF. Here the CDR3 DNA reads TGTGCCAGCAGTTTAAGGGCAGGGCGAGAGACCCAGTACTTC.

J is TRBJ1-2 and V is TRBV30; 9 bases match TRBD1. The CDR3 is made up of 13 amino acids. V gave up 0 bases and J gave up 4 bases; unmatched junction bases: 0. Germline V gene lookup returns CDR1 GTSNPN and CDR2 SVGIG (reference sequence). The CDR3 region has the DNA TGTGCCTGGAGTGTACAGGGGGCCTATGGCTACACCTTC. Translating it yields CAWSVQGAYGYTF.

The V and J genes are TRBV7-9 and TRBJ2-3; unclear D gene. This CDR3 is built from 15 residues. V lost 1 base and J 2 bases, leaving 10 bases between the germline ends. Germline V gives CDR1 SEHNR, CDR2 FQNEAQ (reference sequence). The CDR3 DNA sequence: TGTGCCAGCAGCTTAGGGCCCCGCCCCACAGATACGCAGTATTTT. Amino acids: CASSLGPRPTDTQYF. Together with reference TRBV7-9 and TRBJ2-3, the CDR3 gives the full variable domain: DTGVSQNPRHKITKRGQNVTFRCDPISEHNRLYWYRQTLGQGPEFLTYFQNEAQLEKSRLLSDRFSAERPKGSFSTLEIQRTEQGDSAMYLCASSLGPRPTDTQYFGPGTRLTVL.

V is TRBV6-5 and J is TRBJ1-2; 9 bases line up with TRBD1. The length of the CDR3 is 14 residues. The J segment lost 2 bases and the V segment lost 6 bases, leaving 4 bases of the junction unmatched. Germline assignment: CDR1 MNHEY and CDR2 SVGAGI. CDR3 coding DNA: TGTGCCAGCAGCCCCGGGACAGGGAACTATGGCTACACCTTC. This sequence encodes CASSPGTGNYGYTF.